A single T cell receptor (beta chain) is shown here with its context. Data came from immunoSEQ multiplex PCR; TCRdb stores just in-frame clones and leaves some out. The sample lists fewer than 45,000 clones; 75% to 90% were seen once. This entry comes from a study of blood T cell repertoires in COVID-19. V lost 3 bases and J 6 bases, leaving 23 bases between the germline ends. There are 17 residues in the CDR3. Germline V gene sequence: CDR1 MNHEY, CDR2 SMNVEV (reference sequence). The sample consisted of peripheral blood. The origin of this receptor is an older man with active COVID-19. The gene calls are TRBV27 and TRBJ1-2; the D gene is possibly TRBD1 (6 bases). The CDR3 sequence: CASSFLGTGGGKDGYTF. CDR3 nucleotides: TGTGCCAGCAGTTTTCTGGGCACGGGTGGGGGCAAAGATGGCTACACCTTC.